These T cell receptor beta chains were read from a single sample in a study of PD-1 blockade in classical Hodgkin lymphoma. Data came from immunoSEQ multiplex PCR; TCRdb stores just in-frame clones and leaves some out. In the table there are approximately 84,000 clones, roughly nine tenths of which are singletons. Source: peripheral blood mononuclear cells (PBMCs), taken at baseline. The receptor source for this set is a human donor with classical Hodgkin lymphoma. Each CDR3 is given with its conserved first and last residue. Clone sizes are given selectively: once, few, many, or a class where the clone is expanded.

- 16 TRBV6-5 CASSYAGIVSNTEAFF
- 14 TRBV7-2 CASSSGVSGYGYTF
- 15 TRBV30 CAWRAGGSYNSPLHF
- 16 TRBV5-1 CASSLDPSSYVYEQYF
few 14 TRBV7-6 CASSLGTGKETQYF
once 13 TRBV29-1 CSVVGGQPPGAFF
once 12 TRBV29-1 CSVGTGGNTIYF
- 15 TRBV7-9 CASSLREGGSYEQYF
few 12 TRBV14 CASRGLSYEQYF
- 14 TRBV4-1 CASSRGWVGDTQYF
- 14 TRBV19 CASSIRARLNEQFF
- 18 TRBV7-9 CASSLALAGHVSSYEQYF
few 14 TRBV28 CASSLLQGNQPQHF
- 12 TRBV6-1 CASTYTAEQQFF
- 12 TRBV10-3 CAISPGGPEAFF
- 13 TRBV29-1 CSVSGRANTEAFF
- 16 TRBV7-9 CASSSKGSGSYNEQFF
- 16 TRBV9 CASSGVRTPGYTEAFF
- 13 TRBV6-6 CASSYLAWETQYF
once 13 TRBV19 CASSPGQTYEQYF
- 13 TRBV30 CACTSGTGKWARF
- 18 TRBV9 CASSAESPGQGENTEAFF
- 13 TRBV7-9 CASSLEQGGEAFF
- 15 TRBV5-1 CASSSGLANTGELFF
- 16 TRBV4-1 CASSQDASGRQETQYF
- 13 TRBV4-3 CASSQVVNTEAFF
- 15 TRBV27 CASSLSRVLPYEQYF
- 11 TRBV5-6 CASSFLETQYF
- 13 TRBV9 CASSVGTDYGYTF
- 14 TRBV27 CASSFGQQSYEQYF
- 15 TRBV18 CASSPRLTGHTEAFF
- 14 TRBV4-2 CASSQDAVPGGYTF
- 17 TRBV19 CASSMVTGTGVHGELFF
few 14 TRBV4-2 CASSQGIGGTEAFF
- 15 TRBV6-5 CASSYSRDGSQPQHF
many 12 TRBV6-1 CATTTGASEAFF
- 13 TRBV19 CASSKTGIYGYTF
- 15 TRBV6-5 CASSFPGQGYNEQFF
once 16 TRBV5-6 CASSLTGRGPYNEQFF
- 14 TRBV6-6 CASSYRQGTDTQYF
- 13 TRBV28 CASESGSSYEQYF
- 14 TRBV5-1 CASSSGGPNTEAFF
- 18 TRBV15 CATSRDRIGALGNQPQYF
- 14 TRBV7-2 CASSLEASRGELFF
- 18 TRBV7-9 CASSSGGLAGGLVETQYF
- 17 TRBV7-9 CASSQPRQGTQPNEQYF
- 14 TRBV19 CASSLTAQMGAQHF
- 14 TRBV5-4 CASSADAKNTEAFF
- 15 TRBV19 CASSLREGRGTEAFF
- 17 TRBV6-1 CASSEAGSPIGANVLTF
- 15 TRBV5-8 CASSSSGTLNTEAFF
- 16 TRBV4-1 CASSQVDRGPYNEQFF
- 13 TRBV27 CASSFGLAFEQYF
- 16 TRBV7-8 CASSGLAGTYINEQFF
- 13 TRBV9 CASSVGRGDTQYF